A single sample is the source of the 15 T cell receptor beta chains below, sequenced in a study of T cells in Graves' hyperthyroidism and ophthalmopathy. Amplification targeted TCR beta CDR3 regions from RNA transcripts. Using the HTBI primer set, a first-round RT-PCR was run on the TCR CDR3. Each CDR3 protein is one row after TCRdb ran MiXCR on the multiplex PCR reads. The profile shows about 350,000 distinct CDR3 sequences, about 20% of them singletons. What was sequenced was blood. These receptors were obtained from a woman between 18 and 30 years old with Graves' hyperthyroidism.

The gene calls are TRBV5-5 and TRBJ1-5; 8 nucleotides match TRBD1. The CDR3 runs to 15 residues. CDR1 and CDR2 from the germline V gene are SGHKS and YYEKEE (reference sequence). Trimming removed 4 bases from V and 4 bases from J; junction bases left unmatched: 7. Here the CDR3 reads CASSPMDRENQPQHF. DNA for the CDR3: TGTGCCAGCAGCCCGATGGACAGGGAAAATCAGCCCCAGCATTTT.

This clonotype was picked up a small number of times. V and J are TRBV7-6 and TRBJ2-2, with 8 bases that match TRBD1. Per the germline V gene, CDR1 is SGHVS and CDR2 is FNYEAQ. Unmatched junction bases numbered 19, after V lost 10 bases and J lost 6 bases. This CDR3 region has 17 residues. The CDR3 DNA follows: TGTGCCACACTCCGGACAGGGCCCTCCCATAGCCCCGGGGAGCTGTTTTTT. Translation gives CATLRTGPSHSPGELFF.

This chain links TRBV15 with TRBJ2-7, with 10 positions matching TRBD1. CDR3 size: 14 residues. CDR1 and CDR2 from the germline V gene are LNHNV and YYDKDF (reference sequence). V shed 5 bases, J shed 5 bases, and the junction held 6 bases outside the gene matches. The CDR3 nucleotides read TGTGCCACCAGCTCGCGACAGGGGGCCCACGAGCAGTACTTC. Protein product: CATSSRQGAHEQYF.

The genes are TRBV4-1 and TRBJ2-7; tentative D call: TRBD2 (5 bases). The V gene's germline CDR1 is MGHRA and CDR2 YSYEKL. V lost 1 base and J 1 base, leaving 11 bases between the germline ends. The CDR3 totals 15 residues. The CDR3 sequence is CASSQGALASYEQYF. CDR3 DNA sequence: TGCGCCAGCAGCCAAGGGGCCTTAGCGTCCTACGAGCAGTACTTC.

CDR3 residues: CASSPTGRTVGETQYF. The CDR3 DNA reads as TGTGCCAGCAGCCCAACCGGGAGGACGGTCGGAGAGACCCAGTACTTC. The rearrangement joins TRBV9 to TRBJ2-5, with TRBD2 matching over 7 bases. Germline CDR1 reads SGDLS; CDR2 reads YYNGEE. The CDR3 extends over 16 amino acids. V lost 4 bases, J lost 4 bases, and 13 bases stayed unmatched.

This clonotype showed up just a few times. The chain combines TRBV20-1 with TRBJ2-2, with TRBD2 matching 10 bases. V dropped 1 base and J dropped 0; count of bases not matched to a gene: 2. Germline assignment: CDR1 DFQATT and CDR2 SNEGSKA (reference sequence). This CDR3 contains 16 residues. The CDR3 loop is CSARGTSGSNTGELFF. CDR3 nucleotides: TGCAGTGCTAGAGGGACTAGCGGATCGAACACCGGGGAGCTGTTTTTT.

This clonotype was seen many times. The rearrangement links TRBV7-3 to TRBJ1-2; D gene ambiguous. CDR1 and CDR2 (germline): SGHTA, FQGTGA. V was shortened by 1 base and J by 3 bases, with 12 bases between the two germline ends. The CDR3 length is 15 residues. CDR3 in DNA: TGTGCCAGCAGCTTAATGGCACGGGCGGACTATGGCTACACCTTC. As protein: CASSLMARADYGYTF.

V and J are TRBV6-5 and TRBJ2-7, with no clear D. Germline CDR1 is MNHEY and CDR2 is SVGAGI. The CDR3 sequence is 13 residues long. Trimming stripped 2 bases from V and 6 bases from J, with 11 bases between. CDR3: CASSYGLALEQYF. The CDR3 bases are TGTGCCAGCAGTTACGGTTTGGCCCTCGAGCAGTACTTC.

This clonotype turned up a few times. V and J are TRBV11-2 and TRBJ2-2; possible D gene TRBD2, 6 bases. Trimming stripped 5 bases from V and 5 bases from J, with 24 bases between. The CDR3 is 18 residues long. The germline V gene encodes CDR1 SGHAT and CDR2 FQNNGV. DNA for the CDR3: TGTGCCAGCAGCCGCCGCGGGCTTGGAGGGGCCGGAACCGGGGAGCTGTTTTTT. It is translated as CASSRRGLGGAGTGELFF.

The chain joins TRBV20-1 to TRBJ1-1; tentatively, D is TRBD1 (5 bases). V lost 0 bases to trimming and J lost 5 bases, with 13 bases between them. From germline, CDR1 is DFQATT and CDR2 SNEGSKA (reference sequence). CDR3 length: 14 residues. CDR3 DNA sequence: TGCAGTGCTAGAGACCACGGGACGGGAACTGAAGCTTTCTTT. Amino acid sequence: CSARDHGTGTEAFF.

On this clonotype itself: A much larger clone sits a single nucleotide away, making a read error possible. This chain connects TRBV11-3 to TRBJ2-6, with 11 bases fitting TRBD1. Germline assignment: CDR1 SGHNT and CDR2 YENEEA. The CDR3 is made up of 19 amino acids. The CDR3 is CASNLIIGQGALGVNVLTF. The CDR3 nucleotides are TGTGCCAGCAACCTTATTATCGGACAGGGGGCACTGGGGGTCAACGTCCTGACTTTC.

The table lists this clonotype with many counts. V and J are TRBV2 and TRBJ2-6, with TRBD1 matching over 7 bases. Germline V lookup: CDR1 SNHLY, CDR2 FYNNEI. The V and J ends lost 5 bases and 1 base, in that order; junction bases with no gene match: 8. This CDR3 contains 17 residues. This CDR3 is CASSHQGVASGANVLTF. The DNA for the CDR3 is TGTGCCAGCAGTCACCAGGGGGTCGCGTCTGGGGCCAACGTCCTGACTTTC.

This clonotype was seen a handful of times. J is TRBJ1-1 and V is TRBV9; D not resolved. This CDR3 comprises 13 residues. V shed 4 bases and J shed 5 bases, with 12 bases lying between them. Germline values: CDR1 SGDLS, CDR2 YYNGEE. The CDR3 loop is CASSPRTRTEAFF. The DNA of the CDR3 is TGTGCCAGCAGCCCCCGGACGAGAACTGAAGCTTTCTTT.

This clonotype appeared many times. The CDR3 nucleotides are TGTGCCAGCAGTAGGGACTATCGATACGAGCAGTACTTC. It specifies CASSRDYRYEQYF. The chain carries TRBV6-2 or TRBV6-3 and TRBJ2-7; 7 nucleotides agree with TRBD2. CDR1 is MNHEY and CDR2 is SVGEGT in the germline V gene. The CDR3 extends over 13 amino acids. V dropped 5 bases and J dropped 4; count of bases not matched to a gene: 5.

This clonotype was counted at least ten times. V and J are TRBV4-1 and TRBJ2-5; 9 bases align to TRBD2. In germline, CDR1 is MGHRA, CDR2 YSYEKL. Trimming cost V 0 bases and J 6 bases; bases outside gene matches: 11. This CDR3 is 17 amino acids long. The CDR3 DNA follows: TGCGCCAGCAGCCAAGATCTAGCGGGGCCGGTGGTGAAGACCCAGTACTTC. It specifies CASSQDLAGPVVKTQYF.